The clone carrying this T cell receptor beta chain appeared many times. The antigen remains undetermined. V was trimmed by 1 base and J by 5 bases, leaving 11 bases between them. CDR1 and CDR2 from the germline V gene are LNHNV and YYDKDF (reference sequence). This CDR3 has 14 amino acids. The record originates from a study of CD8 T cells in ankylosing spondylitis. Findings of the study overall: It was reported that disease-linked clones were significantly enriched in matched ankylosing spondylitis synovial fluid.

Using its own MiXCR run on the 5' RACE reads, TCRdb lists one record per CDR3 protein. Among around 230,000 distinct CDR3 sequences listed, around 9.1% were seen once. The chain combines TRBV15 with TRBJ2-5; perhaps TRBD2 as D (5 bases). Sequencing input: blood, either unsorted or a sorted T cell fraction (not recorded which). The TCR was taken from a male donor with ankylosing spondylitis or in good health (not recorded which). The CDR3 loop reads CATSRVSGGETQYF. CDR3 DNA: TGTGCCACCAGCAGAGTTAGTGGCGGGGAGACCCAGTACTTC. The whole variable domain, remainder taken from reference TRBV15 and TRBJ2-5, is DAMVIQNPRYQVTQFGKPVTLSCSQTLNHNVMYWYQQKSSQAPKLLFHYYDKDFNNEADTPDNFQSRRPNTSFCFLDIRSPGLGDTAMYLCATSRVSGGETQYFGPGTRLLVL.